This T cell receptor beta chain came from a study of T cell repertoires in cytomegalovirus infection. Study at large: CMV infection and matching HLA type were both indicated by public TCR beta signatures.

Each CDR3 protein is one row after TCRdb ran MiXCR on the reads. The sample contains hundreds of thousands of distinct CDR3 sequences, approximately 32% of which appear only once. There are 15 residues in the CDR3. Germline CDR1 and CDR2: SGHVS and FQNEAQ. Trimming cost V 8 bases and J 0 bases; bases outside gene matches: 4. The sample holds many counts of this clonotype. Its antigen is unknown. The material was cultured PBMCs, obtained from culture after CMV antigen stimulation. The clonotype comes from a human donor in good health (CMV status not recorded). Some clones in this sample may be carry-over from other donors' samples. The rearrangement uses TRBV7-8 and TRBJ2-3; 11 nucleotides line up with TRBD2. CDR3 DNA sequence: TGTGCCAGCGGGAGACTAGCGGGGAGCACAGATACGCAGTATTTT. It translates to CASGRLAGSTDTQYF.